Presented here are 17 T cell receptor beta chains from one specimen sequenced in a study of response to subunit inactivated influenza vaccine (dated by TCRdb to between 2018 and 2020). Libraries were built with RT-PCR. The sample was run on an Illumina HiSeq 2500. TCRdb handled the public reads itself, with Q25 trimming in fastp and clone calling in MiXCR, and kept productive beta chains. Each entry is one CDR3 protein sequence, shown with its most common DNA and genes. The sample table holds roughly 500,000 distinct CDR3 sequences, of which roughly 23% were seen once. Together, the top ten hold approximately 2% of the sample. This material consisted of CD4+ T cells sorted from PBMCs, taken about 5 days after vaccination. The receptors originated from a man in his fifties or sixties who received an inactivated influenza vaccine. Donor details come from another sample of the same person, matched by shared clones.

In its sample, this clonotype was seen a few times. The rearrangement links TRBV20-1 to TRBJ2-7; 10 bases are shared with TRBD2. The germline CDR1 and CDR2 sequences are DFQATT and SNEGSKA (reference sequence). The CDR3 runs to 15 residues. After removal of 3 bases from V and 0 bases from J, the junction contained 5 bases not matched to a gene. The CDR3 nucleotides are TGCAGTGCTAGCCATAGCGGGGGGTCCTCCTACGAGCAGTACTTC. This gives the protein CSASHSGGSSYEQYF.

The V call is TRBV20-1, the J call TRBJ2-1; no reliable D call. The CDR3 sequence is 14 residues long. The V gene's germline CDR1 is DFQATT and CDR2 SNEGSKA (reference sequence). V lost 2 bases to trimming and J lost 8 bases, with 16 bases between them. The CDR3 region has the DNA TGCAGTGCTAGAAGAGGCCACGGTCGGGATGAGCAGTTCTTC. Its translation: CSARRGHGRDEQFF.

The chain links TRBV28 to TRBJ2-7; maybe TRBD2 (5 bases). Trimming took off 2 bases at V and 0 bases at J, with 17 bases between the two ends. The V gene's germline CDR1 is MDHEN and CDR2 SYDVKM. The CDR3 totals 17 residues. CDR3: CASSLPTGRGISYEQYF. CDR3 in DNA: TGTGCCAGCAGTTTACCAACCGGACGAGGGATCTCCTACGAGCAGTACTTC.

The V call is TRBV27, the J call TRBJ2-7, with D possibly TRBD2 on 5 matching bases. V dropped 0 bases and J dropped 4 bases, with 16 bases sitting between them. This CDR3 is built from 16 residues. Germline CDR1 MNHEY, CDR2 SMNVEV (reference sequence). CDR3 in DNA: TGTGCCAGCAGTTTATCGTTCGGGTTAAGCGGTTACGAGCAGTACTTC. It is translated as CASSLSFGLSGYEQYF.

The chain combines TRBV10-3 with TRBJ2-7; 10 nucleotides match TRBD2. CDR1 and CDR2 from the germline V gene are ENHRY and SYGVKD. The CDR3 loop spans 17 amino acids. Trimming took 2 bases from V and 3 from J; bases not matched to a gene: 10. In nucleotides, the CDR3 is TGTGCCATCAGTGAGATGCGGGTTTCTAGCGGGAGCTACGAGCAGTACTTC. The encoded protein is CAISEMRVSSGSYEQYF.

This clonotype came up a few times. The chain combines TRBV7-8 with TRBJ1-5; TRBD1 agrees at 7 bases. CDR3 length: 15 residues. The germline V gene encodes CDR1 SGHVS and CDR2 FQNEAQ. The V gene end was trimmed by 1 base and the J gene end by 10 bases; junction bases not matched to a gene: 10. CDR3 in DNA: TGTGCCAGCAGCTTAGTAGGACAGGCCGGGAAACCCCAGCATTTT. Translated: CASSLVGQAGKPQHF.

The V and J genes are TRBV20-1 and TRBJ2-7; TRBD2 is a possible D gene (7 bases). Germline CDR1 is DFQATT and CDR2 is SNEGSKA (reference sequence). This CDR3 is built from 16 residues. The ends were cut back, 5 bases at V and 6 bases at J, with 26 bases in the middle. CDR3 bases: TGCAGTGCTCTTCCTGTCAGGGGCGGGAGCGGCAGCGAGCAGTACTTC. Translated: CSALPVRGGSGSEQYF.

The rearrangement joins TRBV6-2 or TRBV6-3 to TRBJ2-7; D could derive from TRBD1 or TRBD2 (5 bases each). There are 13 residues in the CDR3. Germline V gene sequence: CDR1 MNHEY, CDR2 SVGEGT. V shed 6 bases and J shed 4 bases, with 13 bases lying between them. CDR3 DNA: TGTGCCAGCAGGATGGGACCCCATTACGAGCAGTACTTC. Protein: CASRMGPHYEQYF.

The V and J genes are TRBV5-1 and TRBJ2-2, with 11 bases aligning to TRBD1. CDR3 length: 14 residues. The germline CDR1 and CDR2 sequences are SGHRS and YFSETQ. J gave up 7 bases and V 7 bases, and 6 bases lay outside the gene matches. The CDR3 is CASGQGADNGELFF. The DNA for the CDR3 is TGCGCCAGCGGACAGGGGGCGGATAACGGGGAGCTGTTTTTT.

This clonotype was observed a handful of times. This chain uses TRBV10-3 with TRBJ1-6, with a tentative D call TRBD1 (5 bases). V was clipped by 8 bases and J by 7 bases, with 9 bases between them. From germline, CDR1 is ENHRY and CDR2 SYGVKD. This CDR3 spans 12 amino acids. CDR3 nucleotide sequence: TGTGCCATCGCAGGGCCCAATTCACCCCTCCACTTT. This translates into CAIAGPNSPLHF.

This clonotype appeared a few times. The chain combines TRBV9 with TRBJ2-1, with 8 bases aligning to TRBD1. This CDR3 is 16 amino acids long. J lost 7 bases, V lost 2 bases, and 11 bases had no gene match. Germline V CDR1 and CDR2: SGDLS, YYNGEE. In DNA form, the CDR3 reads TGTGCCAGCAGCGTTGGGCAGGGGGCGCTTCAGAATGAGCAGTTCTTC. Amino acid sequence: CASSVGQGALQNEQFF. Full variable domain (outside the CDR3, taken from reference TRBV9 and TRBJ2-1): DSGVTQTPKHLITATGQRVTLRCSPRSGDLSVYWYQQSLDQGLQFLIQYYNGEERAKGNILERFSAQQFPDLHSELNLSSLELGDSALYFCASSVGQGALQNEQFFGPGTRLTVL.

This clonotype was observed many times. The DNA for the CDR3 is TGTGCCAGCACTCCCCCGGGACAGGGATACAATGAGCAGTTCTTC. It encodes CASTPPGQGYNEQFF. The chain joins TRBV12-3 or TRBV12-4 to TRBJ2-1; TRBD1 matches at 9 bases. Losses at the gene ends were 7 bases for V and 4 bases for J; bases not matched to a gene: 8. The CDR3 has 15 amino acids.

The rearrangement uses TRBV6-2 or TRBV6-3 and TRBJ2-5, with unresolved D. This CDR3 region has 12 residues. From germline, CDR1 is MNHEY and CDR2 SVGEGT. V lost 2 bases and J lost 4, with 5 bases in between. This CDR3 reads CASSYVRETQYF. The CDR3 DNA is TGTGCCAGCAGTTACGTGCGAGAGACCCAGTACTTC.

V and J are TRBV15 and TRBJ1-2, with D uncertain. V was clipped by 0 bases and J by 8 bases, with 19 bases between them. CDR1 LNHNV and CDR2 YYDKDF come from the germline V gene (reference sequence). The CDR3 sequence is 16 residues long. The CDR3 DNA is TGTGCCACCAGCAGAGATCGATTAATGGCAGTTCGGGGCTACACCTTC. It is translated as CATSRDRLMAVRGYTF.

This clonotype is a singleton in its sample. The V call is TRBV7-2, the J call TRBJ2-7, with 7 bases fitting TRBD2. Germline V gene data show CDR1 as SGHTA and CDR2 as FQGNSA. Unmatched junction bases numbered 6, after V lost 1 base and J lost 0 bases. The CDR3 loop spans 16 amino acids. The CDR3 protein is CASSLVGPGGSYEQYF. CDR3 DNA sequence: TGTGCCAGCAGCTTAGTAGGACCGGGAGGCTCCTACGAGCAGTACTTC.

This chain uses TRBV24-1 with TRBJ2-2; TRBD2 matches at 8 bases. The CDR3 covers 19 residues. The V gene's germline CDR1 is KGHDR and CDR2 SFDVKD. Trimming at V came to 4 bases and at J to 5 bases, leaving 17 bases not matched to a gene. This CDR3 reads CATSDTATTLAGLTGELFF. The CDR3 region has the DNA TGTGCCACCAGTGACACGGCTACCACCTTAGCGGGATTGACCGGGGAGCTGTTTTTT.

The chain couples TRBV5-1 to TRBJ2-3; the D gene could be TRBD1 or TRBD2 (5 bases each). Trimming pared 4 bases from V and 6 bases from J, leaving 15 bases between. Germline V gene sequence: CDR1 SGHRS, CDR2 YFSETQ. The CDR3 loop spans 14 amino acids. The CDR3 region is CASSRDGKQDTQYF. In DNA, the CDR3 is TGCGCCAGCAGCCGGGACGGGAAGCAGGATACGCAGTATTTT. The complete variable domain, with remaining parts taken from reference TRBV5-1 and TRBJ2-3, reads KAGVTQTPRYLIKTRGQQVTLSCSPISGHRSVSWYQQTPGQGLQFLFEYFSETQRNKGNFPGRFSGRQFSNSRSEMNVSTLELGDSALYLCASSRDGKQDTQYFGPGTRLTVL.